The 20 T cell receptor beta chains presented below share a single source sample, sequenced in a study of T cell responses to AZD1222 COVID-19 vaccine. Clones were read by immunoSEQ multiplex PCR, and TCRdb kept only the in-frame ones, dropping some. The sample lists tens of thousands of clones, 91% occurring once. The material sequenced was peripheral blood, taken 28 days after the second AZD1222 dose. The receptors stem from an adult who received the AZD1222 COVID-19 vaccine.

V usage is TRBV5-1 and J usage is TRBJ2-7; no firm D call. Deletions cut 0 bases from V and 2 bases from J, with 15 bases between. CDR1 SGHRS and CDR2 YFSETQ come from the germline V gene. The CDR3 covers 16 residues. CDR3 sequence: CASSLDSGSWPYEQYF. The CDR3 DNA sequence: TGCGCCAGCAGCTTGGATTCTGGGTCGTGGCCCTACGAGCAGTACTTC.

The chain couples TRBV6-6 to TRBJ2-2, with D perhaps TRBD1 (6 bases). V was shortened by 5 bases and J by 0 bases, with 16 bases between the two germline ends. Looked up from germline, CDR1 is MNHNY and CDR2 is SVGAGI (reference sequence). The CDR3 length is 17 residues. CDR3 amino acids: CASSRDNIFANTGELFF. CDR3 in DNA: TGTGCCAGCAGTCGGGACAATATCTTCGCGAACACCGGGGAGCTGTTTTTT.

The chain is built from TRBV28 and TRBJ2-1; TRBD2 aligns across 13 bases. Germline V gives CDR1 MDHEN, CDR2 SYDVKM. V lost 6 bases, J lost 9 bases, and 8 bases stayed unmatched. CDR3 length: 15 amino acids. The CDR3 bases are TGTGCCAGCAGAACGGGACTAGCGGGATTGCCTGAGCAGTTCTTC. This gives the protein CASRTGLAGLPEQFF.

V and J are TRBV7-9 and TRBJ2-5; D is undetermined. Germline-derived CDR1 and CDR2 are SEHNR and FQNEAQ (reference sequence). CDR3 length equals 16 residues. Trimming left V 1 base short and J 5 bases short, with 17 bases between. CDR3 nucleotides: TGTGCCAGCAGCTTAGAAGGCACTCCCTTGAGTGAGACCCAGTACTTC. Amino acid sequence: CASSLEGTPLSETQYF.

The J gene is TRBJ2-7, the V gene TRBV28; no clear D gene. Trimming left V 5 bases short and J 0 bases short, with 11 bases between. This CDR3 is built from 14 residues. Per germline, CDR1 MDHEN and CDR2 SYDVKM. The CDR3 bases are TGTGCCAGCAGTCTAAGACCGAGCTCCTACGAGCAGTACTTC. It specifies CASSLRPSSYEQYF.

V and J are TRBV28 and TRBJ1-3; possible D gene TRBD1, 6 bases. Per the germline V gene, CDR1 is MDHEN and CDR2 is SYDVKM. The CDR3 spans 16 residues. V lost 6 bases to trimming and J lost 1 base, with 16 bases between them. The CDR3 protein is CASRKPTGLSGNTIYF. The CDR3 nucleotides read TGTGCCAGCAGAAAACCAACAGGGCTTTCTGGAAACACCATATATTTT.

The CDR3: CASRIRDRGDTRYSNQPQHF. The DNA of the CDR3 is TGTGCCAGCAGAATCCGGGACAGGGGGGATACCCGGTATAGCAATCAGCCCCAGCATTTT. The chain links TRBV28 to TRBJ1-5; TRBD1 matches 11 bases. Looked up from germline, CDR1 is MDHEN and CDR2 is SYDVKM. The CDR3 runs 20 residues. With 6 bases clipped from V and 0 bases from J, the junction kept 16 bases outside the gene matches.

The V gene is TRBV28, the J gene TRBJ1-1, with TRBD1 as a possible D gene (5 bases). Trimming took off 7 bases at V and 5 bases at J, with 17 bases between the two ends. Per germline, CDR1 MDHEN and CDR2 SYDVKM. This CDR3 contains 14 residues. The CDR3 DNA reads as TGTGCCAGCATGGTTGGGGGTTCCGTAACTGAAGCTTTCTTT. Translating it yields CASMVGGSVTEAFF.

This clone was recorded once. This chain uses TRBV5-1 with TRBJ2-5; maybe TRBD1 (5 bases). The CDR3 loop spans 14 amino acids. V shed 2 bases and J shed 3 bases, with 11 bases lying between them. The germline gives CDR1 SGHRS, CDR2 YFSETQ. CDR3 region: CASSLTGVKETQYF. CDR3 sequence (DNA): TGCGCCAGCAGCTTAACAGGCGTAAAAGAGACCCAGTACTTC.

In its sample, this clone was seen many times. The chain recombines TRBV5-4 with TRBJ1-1; TRBD1 matches 10 bases. The germline V gene has CDR1 SGHNT and CDR2 YYREEE (reference sequence). V was pared by 3 bases and J by 8 bases, with 7 bases of the junction left unmatched. The CDR3 has 14 amino acids. The CDR3 loop is CASSSLGQGNEAFF. CDR3 coding DNA: TGTGCCAGCAGCTCCCTGGGACAGGGGAACGAAGCTTTCTTT.

V gene TRBV28 combines with J gene TRBJ1-2; D not certain. This CDR3 has 12 residues. Germline lookup yields CDR1 MDHEN and CDR2 SYDVKM. Trimming cost V 5 bases and J 4 bases, with 8 bases left between them. CDR3 residues: CASSGLAYGYTF. The CDR3 region has the DNA TGTGCCAGCAGTGGTCTGGCCTATGGCTACACCTTC.

This CDR3 reads CASSPIGRNTDTQYF. CDR3 DNA: TGTGCCAGCAGTCCAATAGGACGCAACACAGATACGCAGTATTTT. This chain uses TRBV27 with TRBJ2-3, with D unclear. This CDR3 spans 15 amino acids. Germline V gene data show CDR1 as MNHEY and CDR2 as SMNVEV (reference sequence). V lost 5 bases, J lost 2 bases, and 14 bases lay in between.

This chain joins TRBV2 and TRBJ2-5; the D is unclear. The CDR3 is 13 amino acids. Germline V gene lookup returns CDR1 SNHLY and CDR2 FYNNEI. V lost 6 bases and J lost 1, with 9 bases in between. In DNA form, the CDR3 reads TGTGCCAGCAGGGCAGGCATCCAAGAGACCCAGTACTTC. Translation gives CASRAGIQETQYF.

Note on this clone: Sequence at one end of the junction differs from germline and may be a read error. The chain couples TRBV11-2 to TRBJ2-1; D call uncertain. The CDR3 runs 12 residues. The germline V gene encodes CDR1 SGHAT and CDR2 FQNNGV. DNA of the CDR3: TGTGCCAGCAGCCTAGACCGCAATGAGCAGTTCTTC. Residues: CASSLDRNEQFF.

The chain combines TRBV19 with TRBJ1-2; D ambiguous. Germline CDR1 reads LNHDA; CDR2 reads SQIVND (reference sequence). This CDR3 comprises 13 residues. V lost 5 bases, J lost 4 bases, and 11 bases lay in between. CDR3 sequence: CASSPRILYGYTF. CDR3 in DNA: TGTGCCAGTAGTCCTCGGATTCTCTATGGCTACACCTTC.

The genes are TRBV5-1 and TRBJ1-2; possibly TRBD1 for D (6 bases). Per germline, CDR1 SGHRS and CDR2 YFSETQ. V lost 7 bases and J 3 bases, leaving 19 bases between the germline ends. CDR3 length: 15 amino acids. The chain's CDR3 is CASVPNVGADYGYTF. The DNA of the CDR3 is TGCGCCAGCGTGCCTAACGTGGGGGCAGACTATGGCTACACCTTC. The variable domain in full, with the rest retrieved from reference TRBV5-1 and TRBJ1-2, is KAGVTQTPRYLIKTRGQQVTLSCSPISGHRSVSWYQQTPGQGLQFLFEYFSETQRNKGNFPGRFSGRQFSNSRSEMNVSTLELGDSALYLCASVPNVGADYGYTFGSGTRLTVV.

V is TRBV28 and J is TRBJ2-7, with 11 bases matching TRBD1. The V gene end was trimmed by 9 bases and the J gene end by 3 bases; junction bases not matched to a gene: 7. Germline values: CDR1 MDHEN, CDR2 SYDVKM. CDR3 length: 14 amino acids. In nucleotides, the CDR3 is TGTGCCAGTAAGACCGGGACAGGGGGCTACGAGCAGTACTTC. Its translation is CASKTGTGGYEQYF.

The gene calls are TRBV3-1 (or the pseudogene TRBV3-2) and TRBJ2-5, with 9 nucleotides matching TRBD1. The J segment lost 4 bases and the V segment lost 5 bases, leaving 5 bases of the junction unmatched. CDR1 is LGHDT and CDR2 is YNNKEL in the germline V gene (reference sequence). The CDR3 runs 14 residues. The CDR3 sequence is CASSAGQGRETQYF. CDR3 nucleotide sequence: TGTGCCAGCAGCGCGGGACAGGGACGAGAGACCCAGTACTTC.

About this clone itself: In the same sample, other DNA sequences code for this CDR3. The chain links TRBV2 to TRBJ1-4, with no clear D. Trimming removed 4 bases at V and 8 bases at J, with 5 bases between. From germline, CDR1 is SNHLY and CDR2 FYNNEI. This CDR3 has 11 residues. In nucleotides, the CDR3 is TGTGCCAGCAGTGTCGGGGAAAAACTGTTTTTT. Encoded protein: CASSVGEKLFF.

The V gene is TRBV21-1, the J gene TRBJ1-5. TRBV21-1 is a listed pseudogene. CDR3 size: 16 residues. The chain's CDR3 is CASSKERDFAGFPQHF. As DNA, the CDR3 is TGTGCCAGCAGCAAGGAGAGGGACTTCGCGGGGTTTCCCCAGCATTTT.